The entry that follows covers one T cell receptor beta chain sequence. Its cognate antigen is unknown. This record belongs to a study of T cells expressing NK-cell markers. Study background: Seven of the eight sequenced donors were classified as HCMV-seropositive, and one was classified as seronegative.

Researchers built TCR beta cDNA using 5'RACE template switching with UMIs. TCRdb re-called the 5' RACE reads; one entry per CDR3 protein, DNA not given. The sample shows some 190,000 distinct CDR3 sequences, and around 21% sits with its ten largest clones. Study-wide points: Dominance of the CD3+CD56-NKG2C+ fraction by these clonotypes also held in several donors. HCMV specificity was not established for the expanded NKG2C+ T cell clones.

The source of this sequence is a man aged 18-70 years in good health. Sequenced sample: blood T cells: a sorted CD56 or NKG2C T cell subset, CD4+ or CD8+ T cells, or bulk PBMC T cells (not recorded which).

The CDR3: CSARDQLAEETQYF. The chain couples TRBV20-1 to TRBJ2-5. Germline V gives CDR1 DFQATT, CDR2 SNEGSKA (reference sequence). The CDR3 totals 14 residues.